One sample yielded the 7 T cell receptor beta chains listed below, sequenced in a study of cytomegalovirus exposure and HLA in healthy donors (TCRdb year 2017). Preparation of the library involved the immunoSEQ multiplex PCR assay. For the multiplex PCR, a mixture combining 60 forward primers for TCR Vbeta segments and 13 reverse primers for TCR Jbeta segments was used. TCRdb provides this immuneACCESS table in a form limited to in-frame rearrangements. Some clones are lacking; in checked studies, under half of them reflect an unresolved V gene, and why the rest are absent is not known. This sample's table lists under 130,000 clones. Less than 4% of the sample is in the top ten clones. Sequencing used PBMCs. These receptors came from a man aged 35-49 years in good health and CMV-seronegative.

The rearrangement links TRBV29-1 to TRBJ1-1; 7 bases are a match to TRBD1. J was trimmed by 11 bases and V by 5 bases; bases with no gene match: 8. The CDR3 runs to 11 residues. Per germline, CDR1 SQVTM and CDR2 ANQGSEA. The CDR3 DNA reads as TGCAGCGTTAAACTTGACAGGGTGGCTTTCTTT. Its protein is CSVKLDRVAFF.

The CDR3 sequence is CASSVTGKTEAFF. As DNA, the CDR3 is TGTGCCAGCAGCGTTACAGGGAAAACTGAAGCTTTCTTT. The V call is TRBV7-2, the J call TRBJ1-1; D perhaps matches TRBD1 (6 bases). Germline CDR1 and CDR2: SGHTA and FQGNSA. Trimming removed 5 bases at V and 5 bases at J, with 12 bases between. The CDR3 runs to 13 residues.

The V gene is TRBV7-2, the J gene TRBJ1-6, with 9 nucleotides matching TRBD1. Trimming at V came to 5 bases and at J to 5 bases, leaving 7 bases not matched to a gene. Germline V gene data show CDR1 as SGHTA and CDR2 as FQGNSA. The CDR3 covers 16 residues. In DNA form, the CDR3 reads TGTGCCAGCAGCGAGGACAGGGGAGGAAATAATTCACCCCTCCACTTT. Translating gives CASSEDRGGNNSPLHF. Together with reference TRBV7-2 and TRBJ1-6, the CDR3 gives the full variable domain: GAGVSQSPSNKVTEKGKDVELRCDPISGHTALYWYRQSLGQGLEFLIYFQGNSAPDKSGLPSDRFSAERTGGSVSTLTIQRTQQEDSAVYLCASSEDRGGNNSPLHFGNGTRLTVT.

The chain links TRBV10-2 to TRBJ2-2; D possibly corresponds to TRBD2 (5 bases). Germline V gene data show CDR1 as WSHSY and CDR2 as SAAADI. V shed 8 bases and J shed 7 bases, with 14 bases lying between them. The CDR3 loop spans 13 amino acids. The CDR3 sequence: CASLRLEGGELFF. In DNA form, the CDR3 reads TGCGCCAGCCTTCGCCTTGAGGGCGGGGAGCTGTTTTTT.

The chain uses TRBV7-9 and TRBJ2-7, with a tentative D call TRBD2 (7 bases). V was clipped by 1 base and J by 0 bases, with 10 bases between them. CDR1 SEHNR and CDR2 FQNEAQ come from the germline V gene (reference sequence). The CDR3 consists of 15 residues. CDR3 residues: CASSLVGGASYEQYF. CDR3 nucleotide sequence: TGTGCCAGCAGCTTAGTGGGGGGGGCCTCCTACGAGCAGTACTTC.

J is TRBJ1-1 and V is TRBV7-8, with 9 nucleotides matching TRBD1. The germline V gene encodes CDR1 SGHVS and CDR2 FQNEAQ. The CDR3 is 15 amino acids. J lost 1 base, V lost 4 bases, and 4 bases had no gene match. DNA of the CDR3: TGTGCCAGCAGCTCTGGGACAGGGAGGAACACTGAAGCTTTCTTT. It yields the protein CASSSGTGRNTEAFF.

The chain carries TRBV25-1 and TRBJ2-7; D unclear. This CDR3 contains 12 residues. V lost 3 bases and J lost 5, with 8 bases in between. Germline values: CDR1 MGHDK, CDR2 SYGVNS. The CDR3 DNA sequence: TGTGCCAGCAGTGATTACCTAAACGAGCAGTACTTC. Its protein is CASSDYLNEQYF.